A selection of T cell receptor beta chains follows, all from one sample in a study of PD-L1 blockade in urothelial cancer. The data were produced by immunoSEQ multiplex PCR, yet TCRdb's version contains in-frame clones alone and is incomplete. Here the sample spans around 110,000 clones, about 89% being singletons. The starting material was PBMCs, obtained around atezolizumab (anti-PD-L1) treatment. The receptor source for this set is a man between 60 and 70 years old with urothelial cancer. Each CDR3 is given with its conserved first and last residue. A D gene is named only where the DNA matches it firmly. Not every row has a clone size; where given, it reads once, few, many or a size class.

V gene	clone size	J gene	D gene	CDR3 protein	CDR3 DNA
TRBV6-6	once	TRBJ1-5	-	CASSYSTDSPWEPQHF	TGTGCCAGCAGTTACTCCACAGACAGTCCATGGGAGCCCCAGCATTTT
TRBV27	-	TRBJ1-1	-	CASSPSRKYTENTEAFF	TGTGCCAGCAGTCCCTCAAGAAAATATACAGAGAACACTGAAGCTTTCTTT
TRBV5-6	-	TRBJ2-3	-	CASSSHGGRVITDTQYF	TGTGCCAGCTCGTCTCACGGGGGGCGGGTTATCACAGATACGCAGTATTTT
TRBV7-2	-	TRBJ1-2	-	CASSLDSGGYGYTF	TGTGCCAGCAGCTTAGATAGCGGGGGTTATGGCTACACCTTC
TRBV5-1	-	TRBJ2-3	-	CASSLLQGPLGRRADTQYF	TGCGCCAGCAGCTTATTACAGGGGCCTCTGGGGAGGAGGGCAGATACGCAGTATTTT
TRBV6-4	-	TRBJ2-7	-	CASLRDTLSEQYF	TGTGCCAGCCTCCGGGACACACTATCCGAGCAGTACTTC
TRBV6-6	-	TRBJ1-6	TRBD1	CASGVGDRNSPLHF	TGTGCCAGCGGAGTTGGGGACAGAAATTCACCCCTCCACTTT
TRBV30	-	TRBJ2-3	-	CAWSSGLVDTQYF	TGTGCCTGGAGTTCAGGATTGGTAGATACGCAGTATTTT
TRBV9	-	TRBJ2-5	-	CASSVGGRESQETQYF	TGTGCCAGCAGCGTAGGCGGTAGGGAGTCCCAAGAGACCCAGTACTTC
TRBV29-1	-	TRBJ2-1	TRBD2	CSAAGGVTYNEQFF	TGCAGCGCTGCGGGGGGGGTCACCTACAATGAGCAGTTCTTC
TRBV27	-	TRBJ1-2	-	CASSLGGKGNYGYTF	TGTGCCAGCAGTTTGGGAGGGAAAGGAAACTATGGCTACACCTTC
TRBV12-1	-	TRBJ2-3	-	CASSSGLAGGLSTDTQYF	TGTGCCAGCAGCTCGGGACTAGCGGGGGGCCTGTCGACAGATACGCAGTATTTT
TRBV28	-	TRBJ1-2	-	CASYGDGGYTF	TGTGCCAGCTATGGAGATGGGGGCTACACCTTC
TRBV28	-	TRBJ1-4	-	CASSFRQVGGDEKLFF	TGTGCCAGCAGTTTCCGACAGGTTGGAGGTGATGAAAAACTGTTTTTT
TRBV2	-	TRBJ2-3	TRBD2	CASSAAAGSSTDTQYF	TGTGCCAGCAGTGCCGCAGCGGGGTCTAGCACAGATACGCAGTATTTT
TRBV6-1	-	TRBJ2-1	TRBD1	CASSELRGQNNEQFF	TGTGCCAGCAGTGAATTGAGGGGGCAGAACAATGAGCAGTTCTTC
TRBV5-6	-	TRBJ2-2	-	CASTPILGDTGELFF	TGTGCCAGCACCCCCATTTTAGGGGACACCGGGGAGCTGTTTTTT
TRBV27	-	TRBJ1-5	TRBD1	CASSLSFGQGLGQPQHF	TGTGCCAGCAGTTTATCTTTTGGACAGGGGTTAGGGCAGCCCCAGCATTTT
TRBV5-8	-	TRBJ2-3	TRBD2	CASSLGLAETSDTQYF	TGTGCCAGCAGCTTGGGCCTAGCGGAAACCTCAGATACGCAGTATTTT
TRBV5-1	-	TRBJ2-3	-	CASSPGAGGPGDTQYF	TGCGCCAGCAGCCCCGGGGCAGGAGGGCCGGGAGATACGCAGTATTTT
TRBV28	-	TRBJ1-2	TRBD1	CASTEIGGRDYGYTF	TGTGCCAGCACCGAGATAGGGGGCAGGGACTATGGCTACACCTTC
TRBV28	-	TRBJ2-7	TRBD2	CASRRPSGGAHEQYF	TGTGCCAGCAGGCGTCCCAGCGGGGGGGCCCACGAGCAGTACTTC
TRBV5-1	-	TRBJ2-5	-	CASRTQGWGETQYF	TGCGCCAGCAGGACACAGGGTTGGGGCGAGACCCAGTACTTC
TRBV18	-	TRBJ2-3	TRBD2	CASSPGLETDTQYF	TGTGCCAGCTCACCGGGACTAGAGACAGATACGCAGTATTTT
TRBV10-3	-	TRBJ1-2	TRBD1	CAITRGDSESGGYTF	TGTGCCATCACCCGAGGGGACAGTGAGTCCGGTGGCTACACCTTC
TRBV5-1	-	TRBJ2-3	-	CASSLPRSGGATDTQYF	TGCGCCAGCAGCTTGCCACGGAGTGGGGGCGCGACAGATACGCAGTATTTT
TRBV28	-	TRBJ2-7	TRBD2	CASWGGLSTSSEYF	TGTGCCAGCTGGGGGGGTCTTTCTACGAGCAGTGAGTACTTC
TRBV28	-	TRBJ2-3	TRBD2	CASSRTGWGLAGADTQYF	TGTGCCAGCAGTCGGACAGGGTGGGGACTAGCGGGAGCAGATACGCAGTATTTT
TRBV6-4	-	TRBJ1-2	TRBD1	CASSATGQGMTGAYGYTF	TGTGCCAGCTCAGCAACGGGACAGGGAATGACGGGGGCATATGGCTACACCTTC
TRBV5-1	-	TRBJ1-4	TRBD1	CASSLGAGTGSEKLFF	TGCGCCAGCAGCTTGGGGGCCGGGACAGGGAGTGAAAAACTGTTTTTT
TRBV5-1	-	TRBJ2-3	TRBD1	CASSLARDRGADTQYF	TGCGCCAGCAGCTTGGCCAGAGACAGGGGAGCCGATACGCAGTATTTT
TRBV29-1	-	TRBJ2-3	TRBD2	CSPGGGNTDTQYF	TGCAGCCCGGGAGGGGGGAACACAGATACGCAGTATTTT
TRBV6-4	-	TRBJ2-3	TRBD2	CASSLSLAASTDTQYF	TGTGCCAGCAGTCTCTCCCTAGCGGCTAGCACAGATACGCAGTATTTT
TRBV28	-	TRBJ1-2	-	CASSSAAGRYGYTF	TGTGCCAGCAGTTCCGCGGCGGGGCGATATGGCTACACCTTC
TRBV27	-	TRBJ2-7	TRBD2	CASSFTAAPAGGPYEQYF	TGTGCCAGCAGTTTCACAGCGGCCCCGGCGGGAGGGCCCTACGAGCAGTACTTC
TRBV28	-	TRBJ2-5	-	CASSSLPQTKETQYF	TGTGCCAGCAGTTCGCTCCCACAGACGAAAGAGACCCAGTACTTC
TRBV9	-	TRBJ2-5	-	CASSVALIDQETQYF	TGTGCCAGCAGCGTAGCTTTGATAGATCAAGAGACCCAGTACTTC
TRBV13	-	TRBJ2-5	-	CASSRLETQYF	TGTGCCAGCAGTCGGTTAGAGACCCAGTACTTC
TRBV4-1	-	TRBJ2-3	-	CASSQEEGYTDTQYF	TGCGCCAGCAGCCAAGAGGAGGGATACACAGATACGCAGTATTTT
TRBV19	-	TRBJ1-1	TRBD1	CASSIAAGQGTEAFF	TGTGCCAGTAGTATAGCTGCTGGACAGGGCACTGAAGCTTTCTTT
TRBV28	-	TRBJ1-1	-	CASTGVDTEAFF	TGTGCCAGCACAGGGGTAGACACTGAAGCTTTCTTT
TRBV4-1	-	TRBJ1-5	TRBD1	CASSQDPTGNYQPQHF	TGCGCCAGCAGCCAAGACCCGACAGGGAATTATCAGCCCCAGCATTTT
TRBV6-5	-	TRBJ1-3	-	CASSYFDRFSGNTIYF	TGTGCCAGCAGTTACTTTGACAGATTCTCTGGAAACACCATATATTTT
TRBV28	-	TRBJ2-4	TRBD1	CASSSAPGQNIQYF	TGTGCCAGCAGTTCTGCGCCGGGACAGAACATTCAGTACTTC
TRBV19	-	TRBJ1-5	TRBD1	CASTSDRGRPQHF	TGTGCCAGTACCTCCGACAGGGGGCGGCCCCAGCATTTT
TRBV6-1	-	TRBJ1-2	TRBD1	CASREGTGHSFYGYTF	TGTGCCAGCAGGGAAGGGACAGGGCATTCTTTCTATGGCTACACCTTC
TRBV18	-	TRBJ2-7	TRBD1	CASSDRGPNYEQYF	TGTGCCAGCTCAGACAGGGGACCCAATTACGAGCAGTACTTC
TRBV19	-	TRBJ2-7	TRBD2	CASSPRGGSYEQYF	TGTGCCAGTAGTCCACGGGGGGGCTCCTACGAGCAGTACTTC
TRBV11-3	-	TRBJ2-2	-	CASSLGRAEAGELFF	TGTGCCAGCAGCTTAGGGAGGGCAGAAGCCGGGGAGCTGTTTTTT
TRBV19	-	TRBJ1-3	-	CASSETTGSGNTIYF	TGTGCCAGTAGTGAAACAACAGGATCTGGAAACACCATATATTTT
TRBV7-9	-	TRBJ2-7	TRBD2	CASSLLAGGFYEQYF	TGTGCCAGCAGCTTGCTAGCGGGAGGTTTCTACGAGCAGTACTTC
TRBV27	-	TRBJ2-7	-	CASSLGRGYEQYF	TGTGCCAGCAGTTTAGGGCGGGGATACGAGCAGTACTTC
TRBV7-2	-	TRBJ1-5	TRBD1	CASSSGTGGHQPQHF	TGTGCCAGCAGCTCAGGGACAGGGGGACATCAGCCCCAGCATTTT
TRBV27	once	TRBJ2-1	TRBD1	CASSSGTGGWNEQFF	TGTGCCAGCAGTTCCGGGACAGGGGGCTGGAATGAGCAGTTCTTC
TRBV7-6	-	TRBJ1-2	-	CASSLAEDSVYGYTF	TGTGCCAGCAGCTTAGCAGAGGACAGCGTCTATGGCTACACCTTC